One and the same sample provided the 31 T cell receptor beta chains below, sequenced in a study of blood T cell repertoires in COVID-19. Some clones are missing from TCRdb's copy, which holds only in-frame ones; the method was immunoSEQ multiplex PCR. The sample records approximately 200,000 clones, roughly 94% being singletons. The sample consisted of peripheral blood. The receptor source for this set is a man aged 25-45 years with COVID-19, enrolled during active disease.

In DNA form, the CDR3 reads TGTGCCAGCAGCTCCCACGGCAACAGTAACACAGATACGCAGTATTTT. Residues: CASSSHGNSNTDTQYF. The chain carries TRBV9 and TRBJ2-3; D gene ambiguous. CDR1 SGDLS and CDR2 YYNGEE come from the germline V gene. Trimming pared 4 bases from V and 2 bases from J, leaving 17 bases between. The CDR3 contains 16 residues.

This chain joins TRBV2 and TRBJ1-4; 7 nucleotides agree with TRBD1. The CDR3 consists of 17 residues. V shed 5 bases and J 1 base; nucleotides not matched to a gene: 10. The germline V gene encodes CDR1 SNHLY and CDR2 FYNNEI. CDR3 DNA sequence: TGTGCCAGCAGTAGACAGGGTGTTGGTGGAACTAATGAAAAACTGTTTTTT. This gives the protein CASSRQGVGGTNEKLFF. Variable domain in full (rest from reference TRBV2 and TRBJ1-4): EPEVTQTPSHQVTQMGQEVILRCVPISNHLYFYWYRQILGQKVEFLVSFYNNEISEKSEIFDDQFSVERPDGSNFTLKIRSTKLEDSAMYFCASSRQGVGGTNEKLFFGSGTQLSVL.

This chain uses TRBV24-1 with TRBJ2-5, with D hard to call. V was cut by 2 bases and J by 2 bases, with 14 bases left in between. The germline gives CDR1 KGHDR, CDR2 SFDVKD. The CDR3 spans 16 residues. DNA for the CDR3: TGTGCCACCAGTGATTCGACACCTGAAGCACAAGAGACCCAGTACTTC. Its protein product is CATSDSTPEAQETQYF.

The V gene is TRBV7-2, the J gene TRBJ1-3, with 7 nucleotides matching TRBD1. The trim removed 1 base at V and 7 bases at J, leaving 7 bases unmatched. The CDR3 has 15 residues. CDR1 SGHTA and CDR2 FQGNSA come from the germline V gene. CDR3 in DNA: TGTGCCAGCAGCTTAGGCAACAGGGGTTCGAACACCATATATTTT. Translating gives CASSLGNRGSNTIYF.

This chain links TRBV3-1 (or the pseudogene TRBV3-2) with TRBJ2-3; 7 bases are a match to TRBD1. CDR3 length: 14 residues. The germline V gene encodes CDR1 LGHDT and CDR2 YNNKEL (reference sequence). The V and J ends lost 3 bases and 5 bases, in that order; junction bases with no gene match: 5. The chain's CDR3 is CASSQRQGQDTQYF. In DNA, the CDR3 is TGTGCCAGCAGCCAGCGACAGGGACAAGATACGCAGTATTTT.

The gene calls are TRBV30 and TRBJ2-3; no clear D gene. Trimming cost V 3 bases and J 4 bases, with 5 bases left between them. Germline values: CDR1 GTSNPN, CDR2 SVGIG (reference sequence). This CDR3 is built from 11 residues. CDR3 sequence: CAWSKSDTQYF. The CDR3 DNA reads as TGTGCCTGGAGCAAATCAGATACGCAGTATTTT.

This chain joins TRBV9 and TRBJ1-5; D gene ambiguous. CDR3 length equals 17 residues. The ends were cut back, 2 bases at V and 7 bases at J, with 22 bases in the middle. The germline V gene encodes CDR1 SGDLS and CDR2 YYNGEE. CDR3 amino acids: CASSVLRRNWCWQPQHF. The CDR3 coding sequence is TGTGCCAGCAGCGTTCTTAGAAGAAATTGGTGTTGGCAGCCCCAGCATTTT.

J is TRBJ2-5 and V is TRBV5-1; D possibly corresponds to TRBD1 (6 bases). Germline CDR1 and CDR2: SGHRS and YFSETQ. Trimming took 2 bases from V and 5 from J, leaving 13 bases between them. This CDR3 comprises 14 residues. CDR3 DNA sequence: TGCGCCAGCAGCTTCTCAGGGGATGGGGAGACCCAGTACTTC. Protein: CASSFSGDGETQYF.

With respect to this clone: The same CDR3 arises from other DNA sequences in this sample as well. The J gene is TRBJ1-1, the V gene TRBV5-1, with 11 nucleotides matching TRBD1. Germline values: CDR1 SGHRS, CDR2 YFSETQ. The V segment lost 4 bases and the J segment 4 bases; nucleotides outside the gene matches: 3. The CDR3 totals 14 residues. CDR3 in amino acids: CASSPGTGGTEAFF. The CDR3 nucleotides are TGCGCCAGCAGCCCGGGGACAGGGGGCACTGAAGCTTTCTTT.

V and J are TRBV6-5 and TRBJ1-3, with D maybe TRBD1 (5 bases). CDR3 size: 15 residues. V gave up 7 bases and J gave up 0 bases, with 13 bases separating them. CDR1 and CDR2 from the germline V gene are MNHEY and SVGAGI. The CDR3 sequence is CASMGRAYSGNTIYF. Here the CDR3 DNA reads TGTGCCAGCATGGGCAGGGCTTACTCTGGAAACACCATATATTTT.

CDR3: CASSQEGEALPTDTQYF. CDR3 nucleotide sequence: TGCGCCAGCAGCCAAGAGGGTGAGGCATTACCCACAGATACGCAGTATTTT. The genes are TRBV4-1 and TRBJ2-3; D gene ambiguous. This CDR3 contains 17 residues. Germline CDR1 is MGHRA and CDR2 is YSYEKL. Trimming removed 0 bases at V and 2 bases at J, with 15 bases between.

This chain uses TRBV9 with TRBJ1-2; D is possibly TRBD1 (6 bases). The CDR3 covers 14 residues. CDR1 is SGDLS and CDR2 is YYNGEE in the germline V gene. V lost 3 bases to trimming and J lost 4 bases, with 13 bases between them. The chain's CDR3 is CASSAHQGIYGYTF. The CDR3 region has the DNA TGTGCCAGCAGCGCACACCAGGGGATCTATGGCTACACCTTC.

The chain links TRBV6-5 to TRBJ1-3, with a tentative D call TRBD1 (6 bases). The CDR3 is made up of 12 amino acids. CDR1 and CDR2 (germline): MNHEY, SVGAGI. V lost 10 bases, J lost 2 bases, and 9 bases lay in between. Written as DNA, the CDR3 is TGTGCCACCCGGACAGCTGGAAACACCATATATTTT. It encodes CATRTAGNTIYF.

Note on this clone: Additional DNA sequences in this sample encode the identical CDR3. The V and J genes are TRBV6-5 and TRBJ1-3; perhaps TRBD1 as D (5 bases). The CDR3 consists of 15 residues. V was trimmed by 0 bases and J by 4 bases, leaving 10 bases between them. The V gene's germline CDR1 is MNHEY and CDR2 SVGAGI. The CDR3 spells CASSYSGRAGNTIYF. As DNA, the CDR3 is TGTGCCAGCAGTTACTCTGGCAGGGCAGGAAACACCATATATTTT.

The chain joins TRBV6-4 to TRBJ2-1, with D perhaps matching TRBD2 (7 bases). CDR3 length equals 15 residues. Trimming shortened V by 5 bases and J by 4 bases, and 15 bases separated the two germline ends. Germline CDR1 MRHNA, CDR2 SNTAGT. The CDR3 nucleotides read TGTGCCAGCAGTCCCCGGGGGGCGGGATACAATGAGCAGTTCTTC. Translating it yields CASSPRGAGYNEQFF.

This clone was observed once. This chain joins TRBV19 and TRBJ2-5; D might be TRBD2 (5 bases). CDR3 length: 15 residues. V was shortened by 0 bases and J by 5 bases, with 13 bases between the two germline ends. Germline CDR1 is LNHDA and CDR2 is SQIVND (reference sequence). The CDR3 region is CASSIDQPGMETQYF. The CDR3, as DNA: TGTGCCAGTAGTATAGATCAACCCGGGATGGAGACCCAGTACTTC.

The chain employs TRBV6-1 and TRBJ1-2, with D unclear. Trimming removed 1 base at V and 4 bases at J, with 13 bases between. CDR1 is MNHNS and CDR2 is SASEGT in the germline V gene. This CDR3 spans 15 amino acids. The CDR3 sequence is CASSEDLPAGYGYTF. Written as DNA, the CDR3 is TGTGCCAGCAGTGAAGATCTCCCAGCAGGCTATGGCTACACCTTC.

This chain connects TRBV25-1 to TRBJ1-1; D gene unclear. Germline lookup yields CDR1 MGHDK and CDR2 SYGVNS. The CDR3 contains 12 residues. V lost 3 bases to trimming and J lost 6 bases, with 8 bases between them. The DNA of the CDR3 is TGTGCCAGCAGTGATAGTGTGTCTGAAGCTTTCTTT. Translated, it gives CASSDSVSEAFF.

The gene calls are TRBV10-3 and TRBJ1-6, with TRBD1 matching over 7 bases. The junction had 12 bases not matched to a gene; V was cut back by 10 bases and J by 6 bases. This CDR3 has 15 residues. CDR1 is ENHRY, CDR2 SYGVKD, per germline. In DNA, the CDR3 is TGTGCCACAACTACGAGGACAGGTCCTAATTCACCCCTCCACTTT. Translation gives CATTTRTGPNSPLHF.

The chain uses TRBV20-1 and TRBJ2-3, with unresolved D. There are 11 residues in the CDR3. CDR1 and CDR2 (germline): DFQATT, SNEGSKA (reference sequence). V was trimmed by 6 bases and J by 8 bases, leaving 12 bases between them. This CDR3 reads CSALTPGTQYF. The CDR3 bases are TGCAGTGCCTTGACCCCGGGTACGCAGTATTTT.

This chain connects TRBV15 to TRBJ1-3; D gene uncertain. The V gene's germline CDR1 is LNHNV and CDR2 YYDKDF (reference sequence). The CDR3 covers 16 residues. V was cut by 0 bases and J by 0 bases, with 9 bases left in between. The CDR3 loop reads CATSRDRLLSGNTIYF. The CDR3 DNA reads TGTGCCACCAGCAGAGACAGGCTCCTCTCTGGAAACACCATATATTTT.

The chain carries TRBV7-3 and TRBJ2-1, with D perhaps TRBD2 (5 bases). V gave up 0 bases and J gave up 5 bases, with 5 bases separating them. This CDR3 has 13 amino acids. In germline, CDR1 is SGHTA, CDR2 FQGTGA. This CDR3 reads CASSLTGDNEQFF. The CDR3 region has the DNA TGTGCCAGCAGCTTAACCGGGGACAATGAGCAGTTCTTC.

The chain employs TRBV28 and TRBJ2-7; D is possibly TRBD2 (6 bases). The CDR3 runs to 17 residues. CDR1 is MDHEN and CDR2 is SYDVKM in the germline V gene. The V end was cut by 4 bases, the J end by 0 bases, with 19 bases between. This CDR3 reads CASSSPTGGRGSYEQYF. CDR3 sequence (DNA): TGTGCCAGCAGTTCCCCTACCGGGGGTAGGGGCTCCTACGAGCAGTACTTC. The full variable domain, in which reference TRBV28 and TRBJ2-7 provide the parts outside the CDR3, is DVKVTQSSRYLVKRTGEKVFLECVQDMDHENMFWYRQDPGLGLRLIYFSYDVKMKEKGDIPEGYSVSREKKERFSLILESASTNQTSMYLCASSSPTGGRGSYEQYFGPGTRLTVT.

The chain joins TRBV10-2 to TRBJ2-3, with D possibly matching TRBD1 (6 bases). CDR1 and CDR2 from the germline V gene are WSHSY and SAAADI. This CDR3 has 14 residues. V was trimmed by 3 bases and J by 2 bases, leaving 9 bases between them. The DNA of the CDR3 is TGCGCCAGCAGTGAAGGACAGCTCACAGATACGCAGTATTTT. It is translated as CASSEGQLTDTQYF.

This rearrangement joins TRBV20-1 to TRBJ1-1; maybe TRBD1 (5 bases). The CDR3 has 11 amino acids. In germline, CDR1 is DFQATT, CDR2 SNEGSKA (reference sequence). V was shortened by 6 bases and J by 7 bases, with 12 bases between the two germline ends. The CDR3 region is CSASGGGEAFF. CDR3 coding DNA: TGCAGTGCCTCCGGCGGGGGTGAAGCTTTCTTT.

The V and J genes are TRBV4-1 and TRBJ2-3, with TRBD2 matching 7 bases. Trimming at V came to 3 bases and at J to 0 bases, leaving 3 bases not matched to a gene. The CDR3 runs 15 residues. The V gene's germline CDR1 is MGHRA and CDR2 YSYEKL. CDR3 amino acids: CASSQGLYSTDTQYF. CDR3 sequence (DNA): TGCGCCAGCAGCCAGGGACTATACAGCACAGATACGCAGTATTTT.

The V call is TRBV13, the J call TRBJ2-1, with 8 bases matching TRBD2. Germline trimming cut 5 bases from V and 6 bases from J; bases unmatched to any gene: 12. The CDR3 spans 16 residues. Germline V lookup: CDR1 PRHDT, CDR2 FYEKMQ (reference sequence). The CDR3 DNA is TGTGCCAGCAGCCCTGCGGCCAGGACTAGCTCCAATGAGCAGTTCTTC. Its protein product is CASSPAARTSSNEQFF.

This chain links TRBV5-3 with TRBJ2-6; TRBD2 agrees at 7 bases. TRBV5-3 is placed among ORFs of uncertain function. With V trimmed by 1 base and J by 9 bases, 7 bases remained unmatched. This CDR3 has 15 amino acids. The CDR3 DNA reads TGTGCCAGAAGCTTGTTCGGGGGAGGGCACAACGTCCTGACTTTC. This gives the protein CARSLFGGGHNVLTF.

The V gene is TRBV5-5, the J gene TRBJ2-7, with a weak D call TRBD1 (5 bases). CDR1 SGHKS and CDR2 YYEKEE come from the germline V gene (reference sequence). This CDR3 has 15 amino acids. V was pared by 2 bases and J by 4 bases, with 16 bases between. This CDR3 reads CASSFAGQARYEQYF. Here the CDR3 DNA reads TGTGCCAGCAGCTTTGCAGGACAAGCCCGGTACGAGCAGTACTTC.

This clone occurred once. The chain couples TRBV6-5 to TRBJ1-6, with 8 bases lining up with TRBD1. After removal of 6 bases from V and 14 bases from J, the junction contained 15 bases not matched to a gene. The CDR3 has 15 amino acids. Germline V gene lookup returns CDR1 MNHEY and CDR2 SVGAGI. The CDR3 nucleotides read TGTGCCAGCAGGTCCCCAGGGGGCCGGTCGGAGGCCCTCCACTTT. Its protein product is CASRSPGGRSEALHF.

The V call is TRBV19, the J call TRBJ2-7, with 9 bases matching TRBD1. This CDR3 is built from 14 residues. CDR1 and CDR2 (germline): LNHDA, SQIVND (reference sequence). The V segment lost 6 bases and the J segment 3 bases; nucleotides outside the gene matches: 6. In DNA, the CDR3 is TGTGCCAGTAGCCCGGGACAGGGAAACTACGAGCAGTACTTC. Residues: CASSPGQGNYEQYF.